A single sample gave rise to the 12 T cell receptor beta chains below, sequenced in a study of shared clonotypes between healthy human individuals (dated by TCRdb to the early 2020s). Libraries were made using the immunoSEQ multiplex PCR assay. The clones in this table, taken by TCRdb from immuneACCESS, are in-frame only. Not every clone is retained; where verified, under half of the shortfall comes from an unresolved V gene, and the cause of the rest is unknown. The sample includes around 1.6 million clones, with approximately 98% observed a single time. The ten most abundant clones make up 0.4% to 0.55% of the sample. The sequenced sample was naive CD4+ T cells sorted from blood. Taken with the paper, the label for cell subset or site translates to: CD45RA+ positively selected. These receptors came from a man aged 25 to 40 in good health.

The chain uses TRBV27 and TRBJ2-1; 7 nucleotides align to TRBD1. The CDR3 spans 13 residues. J gave up 5 bases and V 8 bases, and 6 bases lay outside the gene matches. Germline lookup yields CDR1 MNHEY and CDR2 SMNVEV (reference sequence). CDR3 DNA: TGTGCCAGCCATAAGGGACAGAACAATGAGCAGTTCTTC. Encoded protein: CASHKGQNNEQFF.

The V and J genes are TRBV9 and TRBJ1-1; D unresolved. Germline CDR1 SGDLS, CDR2 YYNGEE. The CDR3 sequence is 15 residues long. V gave up 4 bases and J gave up 5 bases, with 18 bases separating them. CDR3 protein: CASSPRPLGQTEAFF. The DNA of the CDR3 is TGTGCCAGCAGCCCCAGGCCCCTAGGTCAGACTGAAGCTTTCTTT.

The chain is built from TRBV10-3 and TRBJ2-1; D possibly corresponds to TRBD1 (6 bases). Trimming took 4 bases from V and 9 from J, leaving 22 bases between them. The CDR3 sequence is 16 residues long. CDR1 is ENHRY and CDR2 is SYGVKD in the germline V gene. The CDR3 nucleotides read TGTGCCATCAGTGGCTCACAGGGCCTGGCGATCAGTGAGCAGTTCTTC. Its protein product is CAISGSQGLAISEQFF.

This rearrangement joins TRBV29-1 to TRBJ2-7; 7 positions agree with TRBD1. Per germline, CDR1 SQVTM and CDR2 ANQGSEA. The CDR3 sequence is 12 residues long. V shed 6 bases, J shed 2 bases, and the junction held 4 bases outside the gene matches. The CDR3 nucleotides read TGCAGCGTCCTGACAGGGACCTACGAGCAGTACTTC. Amino acids: CSVLTGTYEQYF.

The rearrangement joins TRBV6-1 to TRBJ1-5, with D maybe TRBD1 (6 bases). V lost 3 bases and J lost 8, with 11 bases in between. Germline CDR1 is MNHNS and CDR2 is SASEGT. The CDR3 is 13 residues long. The CDR3 sequence is CASSEGAREPQHF. The CDR3 nucleotides read TGTGCCAGCAGTGAGGGGGCAAGGGAGCCCCAGCATTTT.

The chain has TRBV2 and TRBJ2-7; 7 nucleotides match TRBD1. CDR1 and CDR2 from the germline V gene are SNHLY and FYNNEI. The CDR3 spans 12 residues. The ends lost 6 bases at V and 5 bases at J; junction bases unmatched: 4. The CDR3 sequence is CASREQGNEQYF. The CDR3 coding sequence is TGTGCCAGCAGGGAACAGGGGAACGAGCAGTACTTC.

The chain combines TRBV6-1 with TRBJ1-1; D gene unclear. CDR1 and CDR2 from the germline V gene are MNHNS and SASEGT. This CDR3 comprises 12 residues. Trimming stripped 10 bases from V and 3 bases from J, with 12 bases between. CDR3 loop: CAIRNMDTEAFF. The CDR3 coding sequence is TGTGCCATCCGGAACATGGACACTGAAGCTTTCTTT.

The chain has TRBV9 and TRBJ2-5, with D perhaps assigned TRBD1 or TRBD2 (5 bases each). V was trimmed by 4 bases and J by 4 bases, leaving 20 bases between them. Germline CDR1 and CDR2: SGDLS and YYNGEE. The CDR3 covers 16 residues. CDR3 region: CASSPQGTRGGETQYF. CDR3 bases: TGTGCCAGCAGCCCCCAAGGGACCCGAGGAGGAGAGACCCAGTACTTC.

The chain couples TRBV5-1 to TRBJ2-1; D possibly corresponds to TRBD2 (7 bases). The CDR3 consists of 15 residues. Trimming removed 2 bases at V and 8 bases at J, with 17 bases between. Looked up from germline, CDR1 is SGHRS and CDR2 is YFSETQ. CDR3 protein: CASSFRGAGAYEQFF. Written as DNA, the CDR3 is TGCGCCAGCAGCTTCCGGGGGGCGGGCGCCTATGAGCAGTTCTTC. The full variable domain, completed using reference TRBV5-1 and TRBJ2-1, is KAGVTQTPRYLIKTRGQQVTLSCSPISGHRSVSWYQQTPGQGLQFLFEYFSETQRNKGNFPGRFSGRQFSNSRSEMNVSTLELGDSALYLCASSFRGAGAYEQFFGPGTRLTVL.

V usage is TRBV7-3 and J usage is TRBJ2-3, with 12 nucleotides matching TRBD2. CDR1 is SGHTA, CDR2 FQGTGA, per germline. V trimming: 5 bases; J trimming: 2 bases; junction bases outside the gene matches: 8. The CDR3 length is 17 residues. The chain's CDR3 is CASSQGLAGGATDTQYF. The DNA of the CDR3 is TGTGCCAGCAGCCAAGGGCTAGCGGGAGGGGCCACAGATACGCAGTATTTT. Filled out from reference TRBV7-3 and TRBJ2-3, the complete variable domain reads GAGVSQTPSNKVTEKGKYVELRCDPISGHTALYWYRQSLGQGPEFLIYFQGTGAADDSGLPNDRFFAVRPEGSVSTLKIQRTERGDSAVYLCASSQGLAGGATDTQYFGPGTRLTVL.

This clone was detected once. J is TRBJ2-7 and V is TRBV7-6; D unresolved. This CDR3 has 15 amino acids. Trimming took 3 bases from V and 6 from J, leaving 18 bases between them. In germline, CDR1 is SGHVS, CDR2 FNYEAQ. The chain's CDR3 is CASSLASVGLGEQYF. DNA for the CDR3: TGTGCCAGCAGCTTGGCCTCCGTGGGGTTGGGCGAGCAGTACTTC.

This clone was seen a single time. The sample holds other DNA sequences that translate to the same CDR3. The V call is TRBV28, the J call TRBJ1-1; D is undetermined. Germline CDR1 is MDHEN and CDR2 is SYDVKM. The V gene lost 3 bases and the J gene lost 0 bases, with 2 bases spanning the gap. The CDR3 spans 12 residues. CDR3 nucleotides: TGTGCCAGCAGTTTTGTGAACACTGAAGCTTTCTTT. This encodes CASSFVNTEAFF.